The 27 T cell receptor beta chains in this list originate from one sample, sequenced in a study of shared clonotypes between healthy human individuals. Sequencing was performed with immunoSEQ multiplex PCR; in TCRdb, only in-frame clones are kept and a portion is missing. This table holds around 700,000 clones, around 72% found once. Sequences were obtained from memory CD4+ T cells sorted from blood. Subset of the sample: CD45RA-negative fraction. The receptors shown here come from a young woman in good health.

At least ten counts were recorded for this clone. This chain links TRBV9 with TRBJ2-7, with D unclear. The germline CDR1 and CDR2 sequences are SGDLS and YYNGEE. Deletions cut 2 bases from V and 2 bases from J, with 14 bases between. The CDR3 is 15 amino acids. The CDR3 DNA reads as TGTGCCAGCAGCGTGGGCGTAACCAAACCCTACGAGCAGTACTTC. Amino acid sequence: CASSVGVTKPYEQYF.

The chain couples TRBV9 to TRBJ2-5; maybe TRBD2 (6 bases). The CDR3 totals 15 residues. Germline CDR1 reads SGDLS; CDR2 reads YYNGEE. V was pared by 0 bases and J by 5 bases, with 14 bases between. CDR3 sequence (DNA): TGTGCCAGCAGCGTAGGTTCGGGAGACAGTGAGACCCAGTACTTC. Translation gives CASSVGSGDSETQYF.

CDR3 in DNA: TGTGCCTCCTCAGGCCCACGGGAGGCCCTCTACAATGAGCAGTTCTTC. Amino acid sequence: CASSGPREALYNEQFF. The chain couples TRBV7-9 to TRBJ2-1, with TRBD2 identical over 7 bases. With V trimmed by 11 bases and J by 3 bases, 16 bases remained unmatched. CDR3 length equals 16 residues. Germline V lookup: CDR1 SEHNR, CDR2 FQNEAQ (reference sequence).

This clone was counted at least ten times. Other DNA variants within this sample encode the same CDR3. J is TRBJ1-5 and V is TRBV2; 9 bases are shared with TRBD1. Germline V gene lookup returns CDR1 SNHLY and CDR2 FYNNEI. J lost 4 bases, V lost 6 bases, and 1 base had no gene match. The length of the CDR3 is 13 residues. The chain's CDR3 is CASSGTGNQPQHF. The DNA of the CDR3 is TGTGCCAGCAGCGGGACAGGGAATCAGCCCCAGCATTTT. Drawing the rest from reference TRBV2 and TRBJ1-5, the complete variable domain is EPEVTQTPSHQVTQMGQEVILRCVPISNHLYFYWYRQILGQKVEFLVSFYNNEISEKSEIFDDQFSVERPDGSNFTLKIRSTKLEDSAMYFCASSGTGNQPQHFGDGTRLSIL.

This chain uses TRBV28 with TRBJ1-1, with D possibly TRBD1 on 5 matching bases. V lost 6 bases to trimming and J lost 0 bases, with 14 bases between them. The CDR3 length is 15 residues. Germline CDR1 and CDR2: MDHEN and SYDVKM. The CDR3 sequence: CASSRRQPMNTEAFF. The CDR3 DNA sequence: TGTGCCAGCAGCCGCAGACAGCCTATGAACACTGAAGCTTTCTTT.

The gene calls are TRBV18 and TRBJ2-7, with TRBD1 as a possible D gene (6 bases). Trimming removed 5 bases at V and 5 bases at J, with 22 bases between. The CDR3 totals 16 residues. CDR1 and CDR2 from the germline V gene are KGHSH and LQKENI. The CDR3 DNA is TGTGCCAGCTCAAACTTGGACAGCCAAACGCGCCACGAGCAGTACTTC. It encodes CASSNLDSQTRHEQYF. Full variable domain (outside the CDR3, taken from reference TRBV18 and TRBJ2-7): NAGVMQNPRHLVRRRGQEARLRCSPMKGHSHVYWYRQLPEEGLKFMVYLQKENIIDESGMPKERFSAEFPKEGPSILRIQQVVRGDSAAYFCASSNLDSQTRHEQYFGPGTRLTVT.

This clone was counted many times. V and J are TRBV2 and TRBJ1-2; D remains unclear. Germline V gene lookup returns CDR1 SNHLY and CDR2 FYNNEI. The CDR3 has 12 residues. Trimming took off 1 base at V and 3 bases at J, with 3 bases between the two ends. The CDR3 coding sequence is TGTGCCAGCAGTGAAGGGGACTATGGCTACACCTTC. Translating it yields CASSEGDYGYTF.

The chain combines TRBV10-3 with TRBJ1-2; D is unresolved. This CDR3 has 14 residues. CDR1 and CDR2 (germline): ENHRY, SYGVKD. The germline V and J ends were trimmed by 2 bases and 0 bases, with 7 bases remaining between them. The CDR3 DNA reads TGTGCCATCAGTGAGCTATCAGCTAACTATGGCTACACCTTC. Its translation is CAISELSANYGYTF.

Regarding this clone: Additional DNA sequences in this sample encode the identical CDR3. V usage is TRBV19 and J usage is TRBJ2-7, with D perhaps TRBD1 or TRBD2 (5 bases each). This CDR3 spans 14 amino acids. Trimming stripped 4 bases from V and 1 base from J, with 11 bases between. Germline V gives CDR1 LNHDA, CDR2 SQIVND (reference sequence). CDR3 sequence: CASSTGTVSYEQYF. The CDR3 DNA sequence: TGTGCCAGTAGTACCGGGACGGTGTCCTACGAGCAGTACTTC.

The V and J genes are TRBV5-1 and TRBJ2-5, with 7 bases lining up with TRBD2. J was trimmed by 5 bases and V by 4 bases; bases with no gene match: 17. This CDR3 comprises 17 residues. CDR1 is SGHRS, CDR2 YFSETQ, per germline. The CDR3 DNA is TGCGCCAGCAGCCCTAGCCGTGGGAGGGAGATAAGGGAGACCCAGTACTTC. It yields the protein CASSPSRGREIRETQYF.

The chain carries TRBV4-2 and TRBJ2-2; D is perhaps TRBD1 or TRBD2 (5 bases each). V gave up 3 bases and J gave up 7 bases, with 12 bases separating them. This CDR3 has 14 residues. Germline V gene lookup returns CDR1 LGHNA and CDR2 YNFKEQ. The CDR3 reads CASSQTDYGGELFF. The CDR3 DNA sequence: TGTGCCAGCAGCCAGACAGACTATGGCGGGGAGCTGTTTTTT.

The chain has TRBV7-8 and TRBJ2-1; 12 positions match TRBD2. The length of the CDR3 is 18 residues. Trimming removed 4 bases from V and 5 bases from J; junction bases left unmatched: 12. In germline, CDR1 is SGHVS, CDR2 FQNEAQ. CDR3 protein: CASSSGTSGRMTNNEQFF. The CDR3 region has the DNA TGTGCCAGCAGCTCCGGGACTAGCGGGCGCATGACCAACAATGAGCAGTTCTTC.

The gene calls are TRBV6-5 and TRBJ2-1; D might be TRBD2 (6 bases). The CDR3 extends over 15 amino acids. Germline V gene data show CDR1 as MNHEY and CDR2 as SVGAGI. V lost 5 bases and J 4 bases, leaving 15 bases between the germline ends. The CDR3 DNA reads as TGTGCCAGCAGTCCGGGACTCCACTTATACAATGAGCAGTTCTTC. Encoded protein: CASSPGLHLYNEQFF.

This rearrangement joins TRBV2 to TRBJ2-7, with 8 bases identical to TRBD1. CDR1 SNHLY and CDR2 FYNNEI come from the germline V gene. The V and J ends lost 8 bases and 6 bases, in that order; junction bases with no gene match: 6. This CDR3 has 12 residues. CDR3 in amino acids: CASPGQGLEQYF. CDR3 in DNA: TGTGCCAGCCCAGGACAGGGCCTCGAGCAGTACTTC.

J is TRBJ2-1 and V is TRBV5-1; the match to TRBD1 covers 7 bases. V lost 3 bases and J lost 6; bases outside the gene matches: 6. Germline lookup yields CDR1 SGHRS and CDR2 YFSETQ. The CDR3 sequence is 14 residues long. The CDR3 bases are TGCGCCAGCAGCTCGGGACAGCGCGCCAATGAGCAGTTCTTC. Translated, it gives CASSSGQRANEQFF.

The chain recombines TRBV5-1 with TRBJ2-3; 10 bases map to TRBD2. The length of the CDR3 is 15 residues. V trimming: 3 bases; J trimming: 6 bases; junction bases outside the gene matches: 7. Germline lookup yields CDR1 SGHRS and CDR2 YFSETQ. Here the CDR3 reads CASSWLAGATDTQYF. The DNA for the CDR3 is TGCGCCAGCAGCTGGCTAGCGGGAGCCACCGATACGCAGTATTTT. The variable domain in full, completed from reference TRBV5-1 and TRBJ2-3, reads KAGVTQTPRYLIKTRGQQVTLSCSPISGHRSVSWYQQTPGQGLQFLFEYFSETQRNKGNFPGRFSGRQFSNSRSEMNVSTLELGDSALYLCASSWLAGATDTQYFGPGTRLTVL.

The genes are TRBV6-5 and TRBJ2-3; 13 bases line up with TRBD2. The CDR3 runs 15 residues. CDR1 MNHEY and CDR2 SVGAGI come from the germline V gene. J lost 5 bases, V lost 8 bases, and 7 bases had no gene match. The CDR3 is CASCRLAGGRDTQYF. CDR3 nucleotide sequence: TGTGCCAGCTGTCGACTAGCGGGAGGTAGAGATACGCAGTATTTT.

The V call is TRBV7-7, the J call TRBJ2-2; D not resolved. V was shortened by 3 bases and J by 7 bases, with 15 bases between the two germline ends. Germline assignment: CDR1 SSHAT and CDR2 FNYEAQ (reference sequence). The CDR3 length is 15 residues. The CDR3 spells CASSLAVGSVGELFF. For the CDR3, the DNA is TGTGCCAGCAGCTTGGCCGTAGGGTCTGTCGGGGAGCTGTTTTTT.

This clone was observed a handful of times. This sequence joins TRBV29-1 and TRBJ2-1; D may be TRBD1 (6 bases). The germline V gene has CDR1 SQVTM and CDR2 ANQGSEA. This CDR3 comprises 12 residues. The V end was cut by 8 bases, the J end by 7 bases, with 15 bases between. The chain's CDR3 is CSTSGDRNEQFF. The CDR3 DNA sequence: TGCAGCACCTCAGGGGATCGGAATGAGCAGTTCTTC.

This clone was seen a single time. The chain combines TRBV21-1 with TRBJ2-7; TRBD2 reflects the table's D call only, with no check against the DNA. TRBV21-1 is shown as a pseudogene. This CDR3 has 11 residues. The CDR3 reads CASNTSYEQYF. The CDR3 DNA is TGTGCCAGCAATACGAGCTACGAGCAGTACTTC.

The chain links TRBV11-3 to TRBJ1-1, with TRBD1 identical over 7 bases. This CDR3 spans 18 amino acids. The germline V gene encodes CDR1 SGHNT and CDR2 YENEEA. J was trimmed by 0 bases and V by 4 bases; bases with no gene match: 14. In nucleotides, the CDR3 is TGTGCCAGCAGCTCTCAAGGGGGGACAGCGTTCATGAACACTGAAGCTTTCTTT. Protein: CASSSQGGTAFMNTEAFF.

There are a few counts of this clone. The V gene is TRBV20-1, the J gene TRBJ1-1; D ambiguous. The CDR3 length is 10 residues. Per the germline V gene, CDR1 is DFQATT and CDR2 is SNEGSKA (reference sequence). Deletions cut 6 bases from V and 10 bases from J, with 12 bases between. CDR3 loop: CSAPLGGAFF. CDR3 DNA sequence: TGCAGTGCCCCCTTGGGTGGAGCTTTCTTT.

This chain links TRBV7-6 with TRBJ2-1; 9 bases fit TRBD2. Trimming removed 3 bases from V and 9 bases from J; junction bases left unmatched: 18. CDR3 length: 18 amino acids. Germline V gene data show CDR1 as SGHVS and CDR2 as FNYEAQ. This CDR3 reads CASSLRSVGLASLPEQFF. CDR3 DNA sequence: TGTGCCAGCAGCTTGAGGTCTGTGGGACTAGCTTCTCTGCCTGAGCAGTTCTTC. Variable domain in full (rest from reference TRBV7-6 and TRBJ2-1): GAGVSQSPRYKVTKRGQDVALRCDPISGHVSLYWYRQALGQGPEFLTYFNYEAQQDKSGLPNDRFSAERPEGSISTLTIQRTEQRDSAMYRCASSLRSVGLASLPEQFFGPGTRLTVL.

Here the CDR3 DNA reads TGTGCCAGCAGTGCGATTACTGAAGCTTTCTTT. It is translated as CASSAITEAFF. The chain is built from TRBV6-1 and TRBJ1-1; no reliable D call. Germline values: CDR1 MNHNS, CDR2 SASEGT. The CDR3 consists of 11 residues. V dropped 4 bases and J dropped 5 bases, with 5 bases sitting between them.

The V call is TRBV25-1, the J call TRBJ1-2, with unresolved D. The V and J ends lost 0 bases and 5 bases respectively, with 7 bases between them. CDR3 size: 13 residues. CDR1 is MGHDK and CDR2 is SYGVNS in the germline V gene. The CDR3 sequence: CASSEYTGYGYTF. The CDR3 nucleotides are TGTGCCAGCAGTGAATATACGGGTTATGGCTACACCTTC.

This chain joins TRBV5-1 and TRBJ2-1; the match to TRBD1 covers 9 bases. V was clipped by 5 bases and J by 6 bases; unmatched bases: 9. This CDR3 region has 15 residues. Germline V gives CDR1 SGHRS, CDR2 YFSETQ. CDR3 region: CASRVGQGGFNEQFF. CDR3 in DNA: TGCGCCAGCAGGGTGGGACAGGGAGGATTCAATGAGCAGTTCTTC.

In this sample, this clone turned up once. The chain has TRBV5-4 and TRBJ2-7, with 13 bases lining up with TRBD2. V lost 5 bases to trimming and J lost 7 bases; unmatched junction nucleotides: 9. The CDR3 loop spans 15 amino acids. Germline V gene sequence: CDR1 SGHNT, CDR2 YYREEE (reference sequence). The CDR3 coding sequence is TGTGCCAGCAGTTTCGGACTAGCGGGAGTGGATGAGCAGTACTTC. Encoded protein: CASSFGLAGVDEQYF.